Listed here are 13 T cell receptor beta chains from one sample, sequenced in a study of T-cell reconstitution after alpha-beta-depleted transplantation in children. Construction of the TCRbeta library involved unique molecular identifiers. TCRdb ran MiXCR on the PCR reads and lists one entry per CDR3 protein. This sample has 700,000 to 950,000 distinct CDR3 sequences; roughly 15% occur once, and the top ten carry approximately 5%. Sequencing used PBMCs, mostly from graft donor cells, obtained 360 days after TCRalphabeta/CD19-depleted stem cell transplant. These TCRs come from a male patient aged 10 to 17 who had a stem cell transplant for acute lymphoblastic leukemia, so the T cells may come from the graft donor.

This clonotype was counted between two and nine times. This chain connects TRBV7-9 to TRBJ2-7, with TRBD2 identical over 11 bases. Germline-derived CDR1 and CDR2 are SEHNR and FQNEAQ (reference sequence). The CDR3 runs to 13 residues. With V trimmed by 4 bases and J by 6 bases, 2 bases remained unmatched. The CDR3, as DNA: TGTGCCAGCAGCTCCGGGACTAGCGGCGAGCAGTACTTC. It codes for CASSSGTSGEQYF.

The chain carries TRBV5-1 and TRBJ1-1; no clear D gene. The CDR3 consists of 17 residues. Germline CDR1 reads SGHRS; CDR2 reads YFSETQ. V was pared by 1 base and J by 0 bases, with 16 bases between. CDR3 sequence reads: CASSLRGLGDMNTEAFF. Written as DNA, the CDR3 is TGCGCCAGCAGCTTGCGAGGGCTTGGCGATATGAACACTGAAGCTTTCTTT.

The CDR3 region is CASSVAQGTVYEQYF. As DNA, the CDR3 is TGTGCCAGCAGCGTAGCTCAGGGGACAGTCTACGAGCAGTACTTC. The gene calls are TRBV9 and TRBJ2-7; 7 positions agree with TRBD1. Trimming at V came to 0 bases and at J to 3 bases, leaving 6 bases not matched to a gene. The CDR3 is 15 amino acids. CDR1 and CDR2 (germline): SGDLS, YYNGEE. Looking up the rest from reference TRBV9 and TRBJ2-7 gives the full variable domain: DSGVTQTPKHLITATGQRVTLRCSPRSGDLSVYWYQQSLDQGLQFLIQYYNGEERAKGNILERFSAQQFPDLHSELNLSSLELGDSALYFCASSVAQGTVYEQYFGPGTRLTVT.

This clonotype was detected once. The rearrangement uses TRBV7-9 and TRBJ2-7; 7 bases fit TRBD2. Germline values: CDR1 SEHNR, CDR2 FQNEAQ (reference sequence). The CDR3 consists of 15 residues. V gave up 8 bases and J gave up 4 bases; unmatched junction bases: 14. The CDR3: CASGESQLAVYEQYF. Here the CDR3 DNA reads TGTGCCAGCGGAGAATCCCAGCTAGCGGTTTACGAGCAGTACTTC.

This clonotype was counted between two and nine times. The gene calls are TRBV4-1 and TRBJ2-5; 7 bases match TRBD1. This CDR3 region has 15 residues. V shed 0 bases and J 2 bases; nucleotides not matched to a gene: 3. Germline loops: CDR1 MGHRA, CDR2 YSYEKL. The CDR3 is CASSQEDRVQETQYF. In DNA, the CDR3 is TGCGCCAGCAGCCAAGAAGACAGGGTTCAAGAGACCCAGTACTTC.

This clonotype was counted between two and nine times. The chain has TRBV29-1 and TRBJ1-2; D uncertain. CDR1 SQVTM and CDR2 ANQGSEA come from the germline V gene. The CDR3 consists of 13 residues. V was pared by 1 base and J by 6 bases, with 12 bases between. The DNA of the CDR3 is TGCAGCGTTGAAGGTTCGTGGACGAATGGCTACACCTTC. This sequence encodes CSVEGSWTNGYTF.

The CDR3 region has the DNA TGTGCCAGTAGTATGGGCGGGAGCCCTCCAGATACGCAGTATTTT. This codes for CASSMGGSPPDTQYF. This sequence joins TRBV19 and TRBJ2-3; the match to TRBD2 covers 7 bases. Per germline, CDR1 LNHDA and CDR2 SQIVND (reference sequence). Trimming at V came to 3 bases and at J to 4 bases, leaving 7 bases not matched to a gene. The length of the CDR3 is 15 residues.

The chain couples TRBV5-1 to TRBJ2-5; D call uncertain. Germline loops: CDR1 SGHRS, CDR2 YFSETQ. CDR3 length: 15 residues. The V gene lost 4 bases and the J gene lost 6 bases, with 19 bases spanning the gap. The CDR3 DNA follows: TGCGCCAGCAGCCCCCCGGATGTTCTTCGTCAGACCCAGTACTTC. This codes for CASSPPDVLRQTQYF.

This clonotype was counted between two and nine times. V gene TRBV29-1 combines with J gene TRBJ2-1; D not certain. CDR1 SQVTM and CDR2 ANQGSEA come from the germline V gene. The CDR3 is made up of 13 amino acids. V was cut by 3 bases and J by 3 bases, with 9 bases left in between. The CDR3 bases are TGCAGCGTTGACTCTTGGGACTACAATGAGCAGTTCTTC. The encoded protein is CSVDSWDYNEQFF.

The chain links TRBV12-3 or TRBV12-4 to TRBJ2-1; D perhaps matches TRBD1 (7 bases). This CDR3 region has 16 residues. Trimming shortened V by 7 bases and J by 2 bases, and 18 bases separated the two germline ends. CDR3 region: CASIPTRGAPYNEQFF. Written as DNA, the CDR3 is TGTGCCAGCATCCCAACCAGGGGGGCCCCCTACAATGAGCAGTTCTTC.

This clonotype was seen a few times. V and J are TRBV5-1 and TRBJ2-1; 8 nucleotides line up with TRBD2. Germline-derived CDR1 and CDR2 are SGHRS and YFSETQ. With V trimmed by 0 bases and J by 6 bases, 8 bases remained unmatched. The length of the CDR3 is 16 residues. CDR3 DNA sequence: TGCGCCAGCAGCTTGGGCGGGACTAGTAAGTTCAATGAGCAGTTCTTC. Translated, it gives CASSLGGTSKFNEQFF.

Details on this clonotype: Compared with germline, one end of the junction differs, possibly owing to a read error. This chain joins TRBV2 and TRBJ2-4; possibly TRBD1 or TRBD2 for D (6 bases each). The CDR3 covers 15 residues. Germline V CDR1 and CDR2: SNHLY, FYNNEI. CDR3 residues: CASSLSTGASDIQYF. The CDR3 DNA reads TGTGCGAGCAGTCTTTCAACGGGGGCCAGTGACATTCAGTACTTC. Complete variable domain (other parts from reference TRBV2 and TRBJ2-4): EPEVTQTPSHQVTQMGQEVILRCVPISNHLYFYWYRQILGQKVEFLVSFYNNEISEKSEIFDDQFSVERPDGSNFTLKIRSTKLEDSAMYFCASSLSTGASDIQYFGAGTRLSVL.

This clonotype showed up just a few times. V usage is TRBV6-4 and J usage is TRBJ2-1; D is ambiguous. CDR1 is MRHNA and CDR2 is SNTAGT in the germline V gene. V was clipped by 0 bases and J by 8 bases, with 11 bases between them. This CDR3 region has 14 residues. In DNA form, the CDR3 reads TGTGCCAGCAGTGACTCCCGACTTGCCGATGAGCAGTTCTTC. Encoded protein: CASSDSRLADEQFF.